This T cell receptor (beta chain) came from a study of blood T cell repertoires in COVID-19. The CDR3 runs to 15 residues. CDR1 is SGHDT and CDR2 is YYEEEE in the germline V gene. The V gene end was trimmed by 1 base and the J gene end by 2 bases; junction bases not matched to a gene: 4. TCRdb's copy holds only in-frame clones and misses some; the assay was immunoSEQ multiplex PCR. This table has approximately 300,000 clones, approximately 88% appearing once. The TCR comes from a man aged 18 to 29 who had recovered from COVID-19. The sequencing input was peripheral blood. V gene TRBV5-6 combines with J gene TRBJ2-5; 8 positions agree with TRBD2. This CDR3 reads CASSLRGLGQETQYF. The CDR3 DNA follows: TGTGCCAGCAGCTTGAGGGGACTAGGACAAGAGACCCAGTACTTC.